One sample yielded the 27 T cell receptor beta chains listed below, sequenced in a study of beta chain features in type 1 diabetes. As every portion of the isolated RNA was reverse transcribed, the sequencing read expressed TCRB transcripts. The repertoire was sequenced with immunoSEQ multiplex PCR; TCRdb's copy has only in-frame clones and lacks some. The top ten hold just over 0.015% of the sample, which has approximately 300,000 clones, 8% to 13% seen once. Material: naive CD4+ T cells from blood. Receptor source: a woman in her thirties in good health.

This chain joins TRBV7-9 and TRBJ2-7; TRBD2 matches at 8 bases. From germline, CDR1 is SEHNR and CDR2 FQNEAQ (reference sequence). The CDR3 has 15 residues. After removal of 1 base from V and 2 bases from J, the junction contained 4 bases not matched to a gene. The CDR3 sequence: CASSLGQRGTYEQYF. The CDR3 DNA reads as TGTGCCAGCAGCTTAGGCCAGCGGGGGACCTACGAGCAGTACTTC.

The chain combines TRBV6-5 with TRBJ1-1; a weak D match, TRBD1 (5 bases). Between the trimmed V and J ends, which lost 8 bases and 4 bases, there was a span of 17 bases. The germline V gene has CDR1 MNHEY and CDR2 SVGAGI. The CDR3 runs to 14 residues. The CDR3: CASFYRPRSTEAFF. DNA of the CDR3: TGTGCCAGCTTTTACAGGCCGCGGAGCACTGAAGCTTTCTTT.

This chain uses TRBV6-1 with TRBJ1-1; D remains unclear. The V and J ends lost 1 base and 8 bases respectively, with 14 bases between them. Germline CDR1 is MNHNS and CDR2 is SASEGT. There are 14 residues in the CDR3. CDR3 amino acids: CASSEVAVPGEAFF. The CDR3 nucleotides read TGTGCCAGCAGTGAAGTTGCGGTTCCCGGGGAAGCTTTCTTT.

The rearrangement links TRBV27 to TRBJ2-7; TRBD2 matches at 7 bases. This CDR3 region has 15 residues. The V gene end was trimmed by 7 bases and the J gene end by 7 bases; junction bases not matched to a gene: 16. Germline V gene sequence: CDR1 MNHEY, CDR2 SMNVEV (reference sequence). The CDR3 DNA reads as TGTGCCAGCACGAGAGCGGGAACCAGACCGGGGGAGCAGTACTTC. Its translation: CASTRAGTRPGEQYF.

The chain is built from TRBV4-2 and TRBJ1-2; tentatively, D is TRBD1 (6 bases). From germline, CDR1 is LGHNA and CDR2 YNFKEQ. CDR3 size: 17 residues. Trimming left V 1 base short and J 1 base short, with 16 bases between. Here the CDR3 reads CASSQAPGEMGNYGYTF. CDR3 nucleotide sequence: TGTGCCAGCAGCCAAGCGCCAGGGGAAATGGGTAACTATGGCTACACCTTC.

The CDR3 DNA is TGTGCCAGCAGTTTATTAAGTAGCTCCTACAATGAGCAGTTCTTC. Amino acid sequence: CASSLLSSSYNEQFF. This chain connects TRBV28 to TRBJ2-1; no firm D call. This CDR3 contains 15 residues. Germline lookup yields CDR1 MDHEN and CDR2 SYDVKM. Trimming took off 1 base at V and 0 bases at J, with 7 bases between the two ends.

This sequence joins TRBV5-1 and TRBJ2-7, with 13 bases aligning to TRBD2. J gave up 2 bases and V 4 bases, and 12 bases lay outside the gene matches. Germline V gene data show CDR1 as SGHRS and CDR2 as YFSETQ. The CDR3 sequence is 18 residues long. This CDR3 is CASSTGPGTSGVTYEQYF. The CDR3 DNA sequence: TGCGCCAGCAGCACCGGTCCCGGGACTAGCGGGGTAACCTACGAGCAGTACTTC.

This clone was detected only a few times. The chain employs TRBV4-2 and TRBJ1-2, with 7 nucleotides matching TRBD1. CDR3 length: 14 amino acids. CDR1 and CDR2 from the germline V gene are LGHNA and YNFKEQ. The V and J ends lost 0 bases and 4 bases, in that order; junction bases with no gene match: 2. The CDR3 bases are TGTGCCAGCAGCCAAGAAACAGGGGTCTATGGCTACACCTTC. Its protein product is CASSQETGVYGYTF.

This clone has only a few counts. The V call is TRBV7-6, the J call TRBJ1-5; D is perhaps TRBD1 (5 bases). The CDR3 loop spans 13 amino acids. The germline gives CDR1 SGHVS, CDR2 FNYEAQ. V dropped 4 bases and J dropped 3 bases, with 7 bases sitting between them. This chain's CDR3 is CASSSDINQPQHF. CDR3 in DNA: TGTGCCAGCAGCTCGGACATCAATCAGCCCCAGCATTTT.

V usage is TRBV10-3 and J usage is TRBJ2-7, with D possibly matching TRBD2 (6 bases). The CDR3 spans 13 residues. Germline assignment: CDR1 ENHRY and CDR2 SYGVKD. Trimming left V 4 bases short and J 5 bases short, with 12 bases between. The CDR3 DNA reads TGTGCCATCAGTGGGAGGGCCGGGAACGAGCAGTACTTC. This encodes CAISGRAGNEQYF.

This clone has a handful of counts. CDR3 protein: CASSGGWDTQYF. The CDR3 DNA is TGTGCCAGCAGCGGCGGGTGGGATACGCAGTATTTT. The chain couples TRBV25-1 to TRBJ2-3; TRBD2 is a possible D gene (5 bases). Germline V gives CDR1 MGHDK, CDR2 SYGVNS. Trimming pared 6 bases from V and 6 bases from J, leaving 10 bases between. This CDR3 has 12 amino acids.

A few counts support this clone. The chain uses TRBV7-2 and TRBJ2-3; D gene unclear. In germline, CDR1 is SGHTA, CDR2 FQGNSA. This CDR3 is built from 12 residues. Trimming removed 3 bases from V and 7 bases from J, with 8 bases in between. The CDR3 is CASSLTRHTQYF. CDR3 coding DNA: TGTGCCAGCAGCTTGACCAGGCATACGCAGTATTTT.

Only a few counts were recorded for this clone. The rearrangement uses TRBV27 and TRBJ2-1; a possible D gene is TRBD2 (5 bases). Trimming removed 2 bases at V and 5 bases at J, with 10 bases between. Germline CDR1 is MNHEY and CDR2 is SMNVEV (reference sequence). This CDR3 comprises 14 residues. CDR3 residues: CASSLERSHNEQFF. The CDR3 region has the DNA TGTGCCAGCAGTTTAGAGCGGAGCCACAATGAGCAGTTCTTC.

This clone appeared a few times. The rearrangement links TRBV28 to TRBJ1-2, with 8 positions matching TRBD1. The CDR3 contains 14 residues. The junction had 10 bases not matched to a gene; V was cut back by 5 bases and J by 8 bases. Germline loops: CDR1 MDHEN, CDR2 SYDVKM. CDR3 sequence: CASSPQDRVQGYTF. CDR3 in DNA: TGTGCCAGCAGTCCCCAGGACAGGGTACAGGGCTACACCTTC.

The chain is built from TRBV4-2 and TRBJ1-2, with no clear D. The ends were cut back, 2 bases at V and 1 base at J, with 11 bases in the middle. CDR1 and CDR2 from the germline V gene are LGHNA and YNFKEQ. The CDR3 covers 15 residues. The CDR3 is CASSQQTQDNYGYTF. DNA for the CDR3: TGTGCCAGCAGCCAACAGACACAAGATAACTATGGCTACACCTTC.

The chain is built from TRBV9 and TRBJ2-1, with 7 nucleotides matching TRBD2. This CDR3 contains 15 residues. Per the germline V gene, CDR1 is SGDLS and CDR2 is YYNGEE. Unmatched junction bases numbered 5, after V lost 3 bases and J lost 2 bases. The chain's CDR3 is CASSERGGPYNEQFF. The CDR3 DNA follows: TGTGCCAGCAGCGAGCGGGGTGGGCCCTACAATGAGCAGTTCTTC.

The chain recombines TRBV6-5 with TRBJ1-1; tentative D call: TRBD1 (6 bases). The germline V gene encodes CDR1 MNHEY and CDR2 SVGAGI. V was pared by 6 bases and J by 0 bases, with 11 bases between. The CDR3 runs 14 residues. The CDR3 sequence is CASRQGTMNTEAFF. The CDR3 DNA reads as TGTGCCAGCAGACAGGGAACCATGAACACTGAAGCTTTCTTT.

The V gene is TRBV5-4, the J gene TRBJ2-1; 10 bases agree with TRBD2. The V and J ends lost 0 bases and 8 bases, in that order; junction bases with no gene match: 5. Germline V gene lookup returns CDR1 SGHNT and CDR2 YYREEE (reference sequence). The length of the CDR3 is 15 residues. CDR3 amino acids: CASSLVLAGGHEQFF. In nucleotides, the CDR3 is TGTGCCAGCAGCTTGGTATTAGCGGGGGGACATGAGCAGTTCTTC.

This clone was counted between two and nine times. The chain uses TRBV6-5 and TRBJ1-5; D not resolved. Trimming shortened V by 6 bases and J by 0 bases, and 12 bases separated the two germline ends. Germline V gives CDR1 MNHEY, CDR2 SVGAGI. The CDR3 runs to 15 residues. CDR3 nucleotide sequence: TGTGCCAGCAGAAGGACGGGAGATAGCAATCAGCCCCAGCATTTT. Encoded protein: CASRRTGDSNQPQHF.

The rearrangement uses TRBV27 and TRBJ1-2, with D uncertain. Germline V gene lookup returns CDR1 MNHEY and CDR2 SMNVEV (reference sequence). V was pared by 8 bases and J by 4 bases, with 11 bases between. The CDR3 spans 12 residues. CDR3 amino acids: CASFPVSYGYTF. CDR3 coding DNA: TGTGCCAGCTTTCCGGTTTCCTATGGCTACACCTTC.

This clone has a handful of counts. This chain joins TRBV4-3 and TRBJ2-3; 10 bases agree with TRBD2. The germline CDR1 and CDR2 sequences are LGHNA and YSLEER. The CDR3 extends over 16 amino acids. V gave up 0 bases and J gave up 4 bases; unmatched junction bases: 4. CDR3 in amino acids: CASSQEPSGSADTQYF. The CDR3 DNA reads TGCGCCAGCAGCCAAGAGCCTAGCGGGAGCGCAGATACGCAGTATTTT.

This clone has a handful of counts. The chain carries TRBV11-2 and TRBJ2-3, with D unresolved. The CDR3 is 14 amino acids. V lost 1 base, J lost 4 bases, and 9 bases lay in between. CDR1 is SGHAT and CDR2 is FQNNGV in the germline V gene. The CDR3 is CASSLAYLADTQYF. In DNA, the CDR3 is TGTGCCAGCAGCTTAGCATACCTAGCAGATACGCAGTATTTT.

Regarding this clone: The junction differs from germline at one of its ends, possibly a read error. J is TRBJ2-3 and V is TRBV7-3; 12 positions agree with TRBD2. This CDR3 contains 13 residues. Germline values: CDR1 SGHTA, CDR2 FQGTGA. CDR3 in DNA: TGTGCCAGCAGCCTTAGCCGACTAGCGGGAGCTGGTTTT. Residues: CASSLSRLAGAGF.

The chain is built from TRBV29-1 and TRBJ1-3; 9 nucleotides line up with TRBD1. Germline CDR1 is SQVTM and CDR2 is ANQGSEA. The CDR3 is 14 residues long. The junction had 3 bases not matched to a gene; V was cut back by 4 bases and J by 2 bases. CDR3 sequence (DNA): TGCAGCGTTGGGAGGACAGGGGCTGGAAACACCATATATTTT. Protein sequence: CSVGRTGAGNTIYF. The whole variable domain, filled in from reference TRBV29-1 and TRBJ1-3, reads SAVISQKPSRDICQRGTSLTIQCQVDSQVTMMFWYRQQPGQSLTLIATANQGSEATYESGFVIDKFPISRPNLTFSTLTVSNMSPEDSSIYLCSVGRTGAGNTIYFGEGSWLTVV.

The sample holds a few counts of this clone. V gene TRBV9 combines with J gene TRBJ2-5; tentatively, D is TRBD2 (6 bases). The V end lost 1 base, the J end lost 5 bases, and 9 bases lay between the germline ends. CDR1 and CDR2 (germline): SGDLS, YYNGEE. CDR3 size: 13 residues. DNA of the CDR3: TGTGCCAGCAGCGTACTAGCGCAGGAGACCCAGTACTTC. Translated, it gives CASSVLAQETQYF.

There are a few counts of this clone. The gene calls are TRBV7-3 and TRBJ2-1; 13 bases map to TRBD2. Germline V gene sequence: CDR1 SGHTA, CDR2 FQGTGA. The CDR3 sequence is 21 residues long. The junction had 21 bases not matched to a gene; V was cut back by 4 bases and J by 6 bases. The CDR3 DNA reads TGTGCCAGCAGCTCTCCCGGGACACCTAGATTCGGACTAGCGGGAGTCAATGAGCAGTTCTTC. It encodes CASSSPGTPRFGLAGVNEQFF.

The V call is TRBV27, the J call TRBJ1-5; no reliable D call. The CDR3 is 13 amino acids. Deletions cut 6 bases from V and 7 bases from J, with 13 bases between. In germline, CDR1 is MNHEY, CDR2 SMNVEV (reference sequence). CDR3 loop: CASSLVSAQPQHF. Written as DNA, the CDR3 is TGTGCCAGCAGCCTAGTGTCGGCCCAGCCCCAGCATTTT.